This T cell receptor (beta chain) was sequenced during a study of cytomegalovirus exposure and HLA in healthy donors. This clone was counted only a few times. This CDR3 contains 15 residues. The germline V gene encodes CDR1 LGHNA and CDR2 YSLEER. V dropped 1 base and J dropped 4 bases, with 11 bases sitting between them. The PCR used 60 Vbeta and 13 Jbeta primers. The table came from immunoSEQ multiplex PCR; TCRdb's copy has only in-frame clones and leaves some out. The repertoire holds about 190,000 clones, with roughly four fifths as singletons. Material for sequencing was PBMCs. V gene TRBV4-3 combines with J gene TRBJ1-3; D possibly corresponds to TRBD1 (6 bases). This TCR came from a man in his late teens or twenties in good health and CMV-seronegative. CDR3 bases: TGCGCCAGCAGCCAAGCTACAGGGAGAGGAAACACCATATATTTT. Protein: CASSQATGRGNTIYF.